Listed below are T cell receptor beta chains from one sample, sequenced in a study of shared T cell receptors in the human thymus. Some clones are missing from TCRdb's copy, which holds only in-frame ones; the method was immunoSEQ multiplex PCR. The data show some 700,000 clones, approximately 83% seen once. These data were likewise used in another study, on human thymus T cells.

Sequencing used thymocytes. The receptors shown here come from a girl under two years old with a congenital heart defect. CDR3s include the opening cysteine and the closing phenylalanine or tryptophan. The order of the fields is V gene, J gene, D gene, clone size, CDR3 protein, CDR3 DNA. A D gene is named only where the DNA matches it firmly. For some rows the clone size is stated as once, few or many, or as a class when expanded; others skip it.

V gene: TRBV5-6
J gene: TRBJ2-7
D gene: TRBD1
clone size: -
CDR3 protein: CASSFWGYRDRGREQYF
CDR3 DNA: TGTGCCAGCAGCTTCTGGGGTTACCGGGACAGGGGGCGCGAGCAGTACTTC

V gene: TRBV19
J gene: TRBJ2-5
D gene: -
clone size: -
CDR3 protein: CASLEGTGETQYF
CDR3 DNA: TGTGCCAGCCTGGAGGGGACGGGGGAGACCCAGTACTTC

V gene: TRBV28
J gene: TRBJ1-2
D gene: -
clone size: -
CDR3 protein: CASSFRNYGYTF
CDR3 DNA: TGTGCCAGCAGTTTCCGTAACTATGGCTACACCTTC

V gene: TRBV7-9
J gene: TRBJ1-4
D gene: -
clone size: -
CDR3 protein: CASDNRTDATNEKLFF
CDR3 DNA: TGTGCCAGCGACAACAGGACGGATGCAACTAATGAAAAACTGTTTTTT

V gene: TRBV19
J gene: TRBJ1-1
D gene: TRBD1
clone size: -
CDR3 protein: CASTILSGGAEAFF
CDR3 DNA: TGTGCCAGTACCATACTCTCAGGGGGTGCTGAAGCTTTCTTT

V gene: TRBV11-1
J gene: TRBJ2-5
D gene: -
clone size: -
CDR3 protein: CASSLPGNRVGIETQYF
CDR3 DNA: TGTGCCAGCAGCTTACCGGGTAACAGGGTCGGAATAGAGACCCAGTACTTC

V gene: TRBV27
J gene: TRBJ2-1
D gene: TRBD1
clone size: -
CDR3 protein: CASSLELGDRGPEGQFF
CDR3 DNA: TGTGCCAGCAGTTTGGAACTCGGGGACAGGGGGCCCGAGGGGCAGTTCTTC

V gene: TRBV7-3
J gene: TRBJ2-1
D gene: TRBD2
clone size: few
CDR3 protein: CASKTSGGDNEQFF
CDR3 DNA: TGTGCCAGCAAAACTAGCGGGGGGGACAATGAGCAGTTCTTC

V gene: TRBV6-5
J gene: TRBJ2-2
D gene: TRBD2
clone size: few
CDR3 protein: CASSHGTSGAGELFF
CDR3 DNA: TGTGCCAGCAGTCACGGGACTAGCGGGGCCGGGGAGCTGTTTTTT

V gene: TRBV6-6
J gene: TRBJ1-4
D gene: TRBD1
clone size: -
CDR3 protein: CASSTLKTTGEKLFF
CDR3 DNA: TGTGCCAGCAGTACCCTCAAAACGACAGGGGAAAAACTGTTTTTT

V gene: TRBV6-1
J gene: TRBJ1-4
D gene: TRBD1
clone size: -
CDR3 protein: CASSEAGGATNEKLFF
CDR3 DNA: TGTGCCAGCAGTGAAGCAGGGGGCGCAACTAATGAAAAACTGTTTTTT

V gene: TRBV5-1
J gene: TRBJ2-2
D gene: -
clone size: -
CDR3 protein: CASSLGGIGELFF
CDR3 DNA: TGCGCCAGCAGCTTGGGAGGAATCGGGGAGCTGTTTTTT

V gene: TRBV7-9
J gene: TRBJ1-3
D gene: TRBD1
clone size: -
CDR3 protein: CASSTRAYRGSGNTIYF
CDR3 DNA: TGTGCCAGCAGCACGAGAGCCTACAGGGGCTCTGGAAACACCATATATTTT

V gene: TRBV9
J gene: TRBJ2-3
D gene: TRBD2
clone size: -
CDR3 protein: CASSVGGGAATDTQYF
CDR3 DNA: TGTGCCAGCAGCGTAGGCGGGGGGGCCGCGACAGATACGCAGTATTTT

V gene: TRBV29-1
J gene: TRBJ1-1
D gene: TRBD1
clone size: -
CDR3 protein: CSVKNRGAEAFF
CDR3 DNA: TGCAGCGTTAAAAACAGGGGCGCTGAAGCTTTCTTT

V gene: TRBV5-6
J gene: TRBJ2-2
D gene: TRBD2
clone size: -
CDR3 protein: CASKLRGGTGELFF
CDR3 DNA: TGTGCCAGCAAACTCCGGGGGGGCACCGGGGAGCTGTTTTTT

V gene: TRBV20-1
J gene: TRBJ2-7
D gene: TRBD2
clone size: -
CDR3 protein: CSARTSSQYF
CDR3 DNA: TGCAGTGCTAGGACTAGCTCGCAGTACTTC

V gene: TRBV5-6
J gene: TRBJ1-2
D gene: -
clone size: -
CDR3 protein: CASSLRSRGAGGYTF
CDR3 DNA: TGTGCCAGCAGCTTGCGTAGTCGGGGGGCAGGTGGCTACACCTTC

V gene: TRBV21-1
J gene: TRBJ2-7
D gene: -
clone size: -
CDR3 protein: CASSKVPGQGSYEQYF
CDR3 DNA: TGTGCCAGCAGCAAGGTACCCGGACAGGGGTCCTACGAGCAGTACTTC

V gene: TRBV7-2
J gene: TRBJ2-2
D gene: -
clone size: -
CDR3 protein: CASSLEGRRTGELFF
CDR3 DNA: TGTGCCAGCAGCTTAGAGGGGCGAAGAACCGGGGAGCTGTTTTTT

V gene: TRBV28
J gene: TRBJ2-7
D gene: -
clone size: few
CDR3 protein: CASRGQGPDLYEQYF
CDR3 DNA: TGTGCCAGCAGGGGTCAGGGCCCCGACCTCTACGAGCAGTACTTC

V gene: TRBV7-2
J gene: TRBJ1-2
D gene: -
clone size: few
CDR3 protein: CASSFNRAPYGYTF
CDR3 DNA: TGTGCCAGCAGCTTTAACAGAGCTCCCTATGGCTACACCTTC

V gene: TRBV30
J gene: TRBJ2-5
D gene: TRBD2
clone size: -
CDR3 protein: CAWSVNFSGGGQNPQETQYF
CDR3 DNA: TGTGCCTGGAGTGTAAATTTTAGCGGGGGGGGACAGAACCCCCAAGAGACCCAGTACTTC

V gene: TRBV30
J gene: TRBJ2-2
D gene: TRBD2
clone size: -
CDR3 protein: CAWSVRPAGAYTGELFF
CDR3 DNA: TGTGCCTGGAGTGTAAGGCCAGCGGGGGCCTACACCGGGGAGCTGTTTTTT

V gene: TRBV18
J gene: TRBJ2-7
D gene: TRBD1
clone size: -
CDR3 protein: CASSLHPLDRADRGEQYF
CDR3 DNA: TGTGCCAGCTCACTACACCCTCTCGACAGGGCAGATAGGGGCGAGCAGTACTTC

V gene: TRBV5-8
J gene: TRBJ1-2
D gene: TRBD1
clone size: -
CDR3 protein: CASSRRQGSYGYTF
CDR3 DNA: TGTGCCAGCAGCCGACGACAGGGGAGCTATGGCTACACCTTC

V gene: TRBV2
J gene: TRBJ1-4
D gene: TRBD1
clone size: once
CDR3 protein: CASSRGQVVRKLFF
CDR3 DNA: TGTGCCAGCAGCCGCGGACAGGTAGTCCGAAAACTGTTTTTT

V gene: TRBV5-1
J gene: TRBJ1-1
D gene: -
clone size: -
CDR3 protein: CASSYAGSTEAFF
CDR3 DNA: TGCGCCAGCAGTTACGCAGGGTCCACTGAAGCTTTCTTT

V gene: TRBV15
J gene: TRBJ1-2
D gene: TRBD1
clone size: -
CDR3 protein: CATSLWHPLTGAGYTF
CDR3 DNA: TGTGCCACCAGCCTATGGCACCCTTTAACAGGGGCAGGCTACACCTTC

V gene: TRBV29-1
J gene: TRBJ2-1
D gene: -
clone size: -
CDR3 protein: CSGEGDEQFF
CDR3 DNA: TGCAGCGGGGAAGGGGATGAGCAGTTCTTC

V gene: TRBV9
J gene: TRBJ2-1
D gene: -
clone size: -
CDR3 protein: CASSAGGQSSRNEQFF
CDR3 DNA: TGTGCCAGCAGTGCCGGCGGCCAGTCCTCTCGGAATGAGCAGTTCTTC

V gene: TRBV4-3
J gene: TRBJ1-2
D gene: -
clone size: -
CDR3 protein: CASSQDYGGEGYTF
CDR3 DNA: TGCGCCAGCAGCCAAGATTACGGGGGTGAGGGCTACACCTTC

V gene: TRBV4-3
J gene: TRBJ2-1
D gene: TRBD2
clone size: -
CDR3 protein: CASSQTRTSGETEQFF
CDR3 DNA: TGCGCCAGCAGCCAAACCCGGACTAGCGGGGAGACTGAGCAGTTCTTC

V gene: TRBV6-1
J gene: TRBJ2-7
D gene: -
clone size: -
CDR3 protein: CASSYGPLVEQYF
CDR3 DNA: TGTGCCAGCAGCTACGGGCCACTAGTGGAGCAGTACTTC

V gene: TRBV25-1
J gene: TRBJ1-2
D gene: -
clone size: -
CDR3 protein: CASSDRTEPNYGYTF
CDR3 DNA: TGTGCCAGCAGTGATCGGACAGAGCCCAACTATGGCTACACCTTC

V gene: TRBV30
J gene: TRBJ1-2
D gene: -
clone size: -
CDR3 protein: CAWRKKRYGYTF
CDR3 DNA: TGTGCCTGGCGCAAGAAGAGGTATGGCTACACCTTC

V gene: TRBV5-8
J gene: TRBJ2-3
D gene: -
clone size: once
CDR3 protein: CASSPTIAGQTDTQYF
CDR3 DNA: TGTGCCAGCAGCCCGACCATAGCAGGGCAGACAGATACGCAGTATTTT

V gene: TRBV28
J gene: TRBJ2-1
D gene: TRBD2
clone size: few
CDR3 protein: CASRKTSVANVAYNEQFF
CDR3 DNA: TGTGCCAGCAGGAAGACTAGCGTAGCAAACGTTGCCTACAATGAGCAGTTCTTC

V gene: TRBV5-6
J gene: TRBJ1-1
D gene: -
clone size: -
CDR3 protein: CASSPSGQGTSEAFF
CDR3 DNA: TGTGCCAGCAGCCCCTCAGGGCAGGGTACGTCTGAAGCTTTCTTT

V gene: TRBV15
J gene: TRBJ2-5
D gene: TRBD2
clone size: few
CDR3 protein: CATKSRGTNQETQYF
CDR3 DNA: TGTGCCACCAAGTCGCGGGGGACCAATCAAGAGACCCAGTACTTC

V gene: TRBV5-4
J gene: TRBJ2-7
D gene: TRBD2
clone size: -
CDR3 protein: CASSLGGLAGTYEQYF
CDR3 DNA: TGTGCCAGCAGCTTGGGGGGACTAGCGGGAACCTACGAGCAGTACTTC

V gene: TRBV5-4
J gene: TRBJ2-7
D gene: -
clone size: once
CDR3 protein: CASSLLGREAYEQYF
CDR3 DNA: TGTGCCAGCAGCTTGCTTGGCAGGGAGGCCTACGAGCAGTACTTC